Listed here are 28 T cell receptor beta chains from one sample, sequenced in a study of identical twins listed by TCRdb under 2016. Library preparation was by 5' RACE. The instrument was an Illumina HiSeq 2000. The public reads were run again by TCRdb, first through fastp at Q25 and then through MiXCR, and only productive beta chains were kept. CDR3 protein duplicates are merged, each entry listing the most common genes and DNA. Here the sample has some 1,700,000 distinct CDR3 sequences; more than 30% occur a single time. The ten top clones hold about 0.27% of the sample. Sequences were obtained from cord blood. The receptors derive from a newborn girl in good health.

A remark on this clonotype: One end of the junction fails to match germline, which may point to a read error. The chain employs TRBV5-6 and TRBJ1-2; D remains unclear. Germline V CDR1 and CDR2: SGHDT, YYEEEE. CDR3 length: 11 residues. CDR3 DNA: TGTGCCAGCAGCTTCAGGTCTGGCGACACCTTC. Protein: CASSFRSGDTF. Combining the CDR3 with reference TRBV5-6 and TRBJ1-2 gives the whole variable domain DAGVTQSPTHLIKTRGQQVTLRCSPKSGHDTVSWYQQALGQGPQFIFQYYEEEERQRGNFPDRFSGHQFPNYSSELNVNALLLGDSALYLCASSFRSGDTFGSGTRLTVV.

This clonotype was picked up many times. The chain recombines TRBV12-3 or TRBV12-4 with TRBJ2-7; D possibly matches TRBD1 or TRBD2 (5 bases each). The CDR3 totals 14 residues. V lost 5 bases and J 2 bases, leaving 13 bases between the germline ends. The CDR3 sequence is CASSTGTKTYEQYF. The CDR3 DNA is TGTGCCAGCAGTACCGGGACCAAAACCTACGAGCAGTACTTC.

This clonotype has more than one count but fewer than ten. The V and J genes are TRBV10-3 and TRBJ2-1; 10 bases match TRBD2. The CDR3 extends over 16 amino acids. Losses at the gene ends were 4 bases for V and 1 base for J; bases not matched to a gene: 4. The germline V gene has CDR1 ENHRY and CDR2 SYGVKD. The CDR3 sequence is CAISAWTSGSYNEQFF. The CDR3 region has the DNA TGTGCCATCAGTGCCTGGACTAGCGGTTCCTACAATGAGCAGTTCTTC.

The rearrangement links TRBV4-2 to TRBJ2-3; no firm D call. V gave up 0 bases and J gave up 0 bases, with 7 bases separating them. The CDR3 extends over 15 amino acids. Per the germline V gene, CDR1 is LGHNA and CDR2 is YNFKEQ. CDR3 DNA: TGTGCCAGCAGCCAAGAATTCGGGAGCACAGATACGCAGTATTTT. It is translated as CASSQEFGSTDTQYF.

The chain joins TRBV7-9 to TRBJ2-7; D perhaps matches TRBD2 (6 bases). From germline, CDR1 is SEHNR and CDR2 FQNEAQ (reference sequence). V was cut by 1 base and J by 3 bases, with 16 bases left in between. The CDR3 is 16 amino acids. The CDR3 region is CASSLEPRELGYEQYF. In DNA form, the CDR3 reads TGTGCCAGCAGCTTAGAGCCACGGGAGCTAGGCTACGAGCAGTACTTC.

This chain connects TRBV27 to TRBJ1-6, with D unresolved. The CDR3 runs 11 residues. Trimming removed 7 bases at V and 10 bases at J, with 8 bases between. CDR1 is MNHEY, CDR2 SMNVEV, per germline (reference sequence). CDR3 protein: CASTRSSPLHF. CDR3 sequence (DNA): TGTGCCAGCACCAGGAGCTCACCCCTCCACTTT.

The chain employs TRBV5-4 and TRBJ2-3; tentatively, D is TRBD1 (6 bases). The CDR3 length is 14 residues. CDR1 SGHNT and CDR2 YYREEE come from the germline V gene (reference sequence). V was clipped by 6 bases and J by 4 bases, with 15 bases between them. CDR3 region: CASTSSRGPDTQYF. The CDR3 DNA follows: TGTGCCAGCACCTCTAGCAGGGGTCCAGATACGCAGTATTTT. The complete variable domain, with remaining parts taken from reference TRBV5-4 and TRBJ2-3, reads ETGVTQSPTHLIKTRGQQVTLRCSSQSGHNTVSWYQQALGQGPQFIFQYYREEENGRGNFPPRFSGLQFPNYSSELNVNALELDDSALYLCASTSSRGPDTQYFGPGTRLTVL.

This clonotype was seen a few times. V is TRBV19 and J is TRBJ2-3; D is unclear. The CDR3 has 13 residues. V lost 5 bases to trimming and J lost 7 bases, with 13 bases between them. Germline V gene data show CDR1 as LNHDA and CDR2 as SQIVND (reference sequence). For the CDR3, the DNA is TGTGCCAGTAGTCCCTACTCAGGAAATACGCAGTATTTT. Translated: CASSPYSGNTQYF.

The J gene is TRBJ1-3, the V gene TRBV7-9, with D hard to call. The length of the CDR3 is 16 residues. V lost 1 base to trimming and J lost 4 bases, with 14 bases between them. Germline-derived CDR1 and CDR2 are SEHNR and FQNEAQ (reference sequence). CDR3 protein: CASSLGDFRPGNTIYF. DNA for the CDR3: TGTGCCAGCAGCTTAGGAGACTTCAGGCCAGGAAACACCATATATTTT.

This clonotype was seen a few times. This chain connects TRBV5-1 to TRBJ1-2; 7 bases agree with TRBD1. This CDR3 is 16 amino acids long. Germline CDR1 SGHRS, CDR2 YFSETQ. J was trimmed by 3 bases and V by 0 bases; bases with no gene match: 8. The CDR3 is CASSLDYRGTHYGYTF. The CDR3 coding sequence is TGCGCCAGCAGCTTGGACTACAGGGGAACCCACTATGGCTACACCTTC.

This clonotype was seen a handful of times. The rearrangement links TRBV27 to TRBJ2-1; 10 bases match TRBD2. This CDR3 has 16 residues. Germline values: CDR1 MNHEY, CDR2 SMNVEV (reference sequence). V was clipped by 3 bases and J by 9 bases; unmatched bases: 11. DNA of the CDR3: TGTGCCAGCAGTTTGGTAGGACTAGCGGTAGGGTGTGAGCAGTTCTTC. This encodes CASSLVGLAVGCEQFF.

Only a few counts were recorded for this clonotype. The V gene is TRBV6-2 or TRBV6-3, the J gene TRBJ1-5; a possible D gene is TRBD1 (5 bases). CDR3 length equals 13 residues. With 4 bases removed from V and 6 bases from J, the gap between germline ends came to 10 bases. The germline gives CDR1 MNHEY, CDR2 SVGEGT. This CDR3 reads CASSLWGSQPQHF. As DNA, the CDR3 is TGTGCCAGCAGTTTATGGGGGAGTCAGCCCCAGCATTTT.

This clonotype occurred a few times. CDR3 DNA sequence: TGTGCCAGCAGTGACTCGGTTAGCGGGGGGCTTAACAATGAGCAGTTCTTC. This sequence encodes CASSDSVSGGLNNEQFF. The rearrangement links TRBV6-4 to TRBJ2-1, with 10 bases lining up with TRBD2. The CDR3 runs to 17 residues. V dropped 0 bases and J dropped 5; count of bases not matched to a gene: 7. Germline V gene data show CDR1 as MRHNA and CDR2 as SNTAGT.

The rearrangement links TRBV20-1 to TRBJ2-5; TRBD1 agrees at 8 bases. The last part of the DNA fits TRBJ2-7 better; the J call may be wrong. The CDR3 length is 16 residues. Germline CDR1 reads DFQATT; CDR2 reads SNEGSKA (reference sequence). CDR3 DNA sequence: TGCAGTGCTAGGAGGCAGGGGGCATTTCCGCCCTACGAGCAGTACTTC. Its translation: CSARRQGAFPPYEQYF.

The table lists this clonotype with a few counts. V is TRBV19 and J is TRBJ1-5, with a possible D match to TRBD1 (5 bases). The CDR3 covers 15 residues. Trimming stripped 7 bases from V and 5 bases from J, with 18 bases between. Germline V gene lookup returns CDR1 LNHDA and CDR2 SQIVND (reference sequence). Here the CDR3 reads CASTSRGNFDQPQHF. The CDR3 DNA reads as TGTGCCAGTACCAGTCGGGGGAATTTCGATCAGCCCCAGCATTTT.

The chain uses TRBV5-1 and TRBJ1-2; D possibly corresponds to TRBD1 (5 bases). The CDR3 is made up of 14 amino acids. With 1 base removed from V and 4 bases from J, the gap between germline ends came to 11 bases. Germline assignment: CDR1 SGHRS and CDR2 YFSETQ. CDR3 in amino acids: CASSLFRGGYGYTF. CDR3 bases: TGCGCCAGCAGCTTGTTTCGGGGCGGCTATGGCTACACCTTC.

This clonotype has more than one count but fewer than ten. The chain combines TRBV5-1 with TRBJ2-6; D gene uncertain. The CDR3 runs 15 residues. V lost 0 bases and J 4 bases, leaving 8 bases between the germline ends. Germline V gene sequence: CDR1 SGHRS, CDR2 YFSETQ. CDR3 coding DNA: TGCGCCAGCAGCTTGGTAGGGCACGGGGCCAACGTCCTGACTTTC. It codes for CASSLVGHGANVLTF. Looking up the rest from reference TRBV5-1 and TRBJ2-6 gives the full variable domain: KAGVTQTPRYLIKTRGQQVTLSCSPISGHRSVSWYQQTPGQGLQFLFEYFSETQRNKGNFPGRFSGRQFSNSRSEMNVSTLELGDSALYLCASSLVGHGANVLTFGAGSRLTVL.

The rearrangement links TRBV10-3 to TRBJ1-1; 10 bases fit TRBD1. Germline V gene sequence: CDR1 ENHRY, CDR2 SYGVKD. The V and J ends lost 7 bases and 3 bases, in that order; junction bases with no gene match: 5. The length of the CDR3 is 14 residues. The DNA for the CDR3 is TGTGCCATCAAAGGACAGGGGGTGTACACTGAAGCTTTCTTT. Its protein product is CAIKGQGVYTEAFF.

The sample holds a few counts of this clonotype. V gene TRBV7-9 combines with J gene TRBJ2-1; 10 nucleotides line up with TRBD2. The CDR3 covers 20 residues. V dropped 5 bases and J dropped 9; count of bases not matched to a gene: 25. Germline lookup yields CDR1 SEHNR and CDR2 FQNEAQ (reference sequence). CDR3 in amino acids: CASSPIFPGLALTATGEQFF. For the CDR3, the DNA is TGTGCCAGCAGCCCCATATTCCCGGGACTAGCGCTAACGGCGACCGGTGAGCAGTTCTTC.

About this clonotype itself: A much larger clone lies a single base off, so this may be a read error. This likely comes from a read error, as the CDR3 has no conserved phenylalanine or tryptophan at its end. CDR3 residues: CASYTTRARNRETQYY. For the CDR3, the DNA is TGTGCCAGCTATACAACCCGGGCGAGGAATCGAGAGACCCAGTACTAC. The chain links TRBV14 to TRBJ2-5; D is unclear. The CDR3 consists of 16 residues. Germline CDR1 reads SGHDN; CDR2 reads FVKESK. Trimming stripped 8 bases from V and 4 bases from J, with 23 bases between.

CDR3 loop: CSARQRRGFSSTDTQYF. As DNA, the CDR3 is TGCAGTGCTAGACAACGGCGGGGTTTCTCTAGCACAGATACGCAGTATTTT. This chain joins TRBV20-1 and TRBJ2-3; weak D call: TRBD2 (6 bases). The CDR3 is made up of 17 amino acids. V was trimmed by 2 bases and J by 0 bases, leaving 18 bases between them. CDR1 DFQATT and CDR2 SNEGSKA come from the germline V gene (reference sequence).

The chain recombines TRBV20-1 with TRBJ2-3; 8 bases agree with TRBD2. The CDR3 consists of 15 residues. V was clipped by 6 bases and J by 2 bases; unmatched bases: 10. Germline V CDR1 and CDR2: DFQATT, SNEGSKA (reference sequence). CDR3 in DNA: TGCAGTGCGCATTATAGCGGGAACCCCACAGATACGCAGTATTTT. Translation gives CSAHYSGNPTDTQYF.

J is TRBJ2-5 and V is TRBV5-1, with 10 bases aligning to TRBD2. The CDR3 contains 13 residues. The ends lost 4 bases at V and 12 bases at J; junction bases unmatched: 9. Germline lookup yields CDR1 SGHRS and CDR2 YFSETQ. The CDR3 loop is CASSRSPGLAKYF. DNA for the CDR3: TGCGCCAGCAGCCGAAGCCCGGGACTAGCGAAGTACTTC.

The chain employs TRBV4-2 and TRBJ1-1; TRBD1 aligns across 7 bases. The CDR3 totals 17 residues. CDR1 is LGHNA, CDR2 YNFKEQ, per germline. With 4 bases clipped from V and 1 base from J, the junction kept 12 bases outside the gene matches. Here the CDR3 reads CASSPPSSDRENTEAFF. The DNA of the CDR3 is TGTGCCAGCAGCCCACCAAGCTCCGACAGGGAGAACACTGAAGCTTTCTTT.

In its sample, this clonotype was seen a few times. The CDR3 here is CASSLELSYQETQYF. CDR3 nucleotide sequence: TGTGCCAGCAGCTTGGAACTATCCTACCAAGAGACCCAGTACTTC. The chain employs TRBV7-8 and TRBJ2-5; D not certain. Germline V gives CDR1 SGHVS, CDR2 FQNEAQ. Trimming shortened V by 3 bases and J by 0 bases, and 11 bases separated the two germline ends. The CDR3 has 15 amino acids.

The chain employs TRBV5-4 and TRBJ2-1; D is undetermined. This CDR3 contains 15 residues. The germline V gene has CDR1 SGHNT and CDR2 YYREEE (reference sequence). The V end was cut by 3 bases, the J end by 0 bases, with 10 bases between. The CDR3 is CASSSPTFSYNEQFF. DNA for the CDR3: TGTGCCAGCAGCTCACCGACTTTCTCCTACAATGAGCAGTTCTTC.

The chain joins TRBV21-1 to TRBJ1-5; the D call of TRBD1 is as the table states it, not checked on the DNA. TRBV21-1 is reported as a pseudogene. The CDR3 length is 14 residues. CDR3 in amino acids: CASSVPGGNQPQHF. The CDR3 coding sequence is TGTGCCAGCAGCGTCCCAGGGGGTAATCAGCCCCAGCATTTT.

The table lists this clonotype with many counts. V gene TRBV12-3 or TRBV12-4 combines with J gene TRBJ2-3; 8 bases line up with TRBD2. The CDR3 totals 14 residues. The trim removed 5 bases at V and 4 bases at J, leaving 5 bases unmatched. In DNA form, the CDR3 reads TGTGCCAGCAGTCCGGGACTAGACTCAGATACGCAGTATTTT. This gives the protein CASSPGLDSDTQYF.